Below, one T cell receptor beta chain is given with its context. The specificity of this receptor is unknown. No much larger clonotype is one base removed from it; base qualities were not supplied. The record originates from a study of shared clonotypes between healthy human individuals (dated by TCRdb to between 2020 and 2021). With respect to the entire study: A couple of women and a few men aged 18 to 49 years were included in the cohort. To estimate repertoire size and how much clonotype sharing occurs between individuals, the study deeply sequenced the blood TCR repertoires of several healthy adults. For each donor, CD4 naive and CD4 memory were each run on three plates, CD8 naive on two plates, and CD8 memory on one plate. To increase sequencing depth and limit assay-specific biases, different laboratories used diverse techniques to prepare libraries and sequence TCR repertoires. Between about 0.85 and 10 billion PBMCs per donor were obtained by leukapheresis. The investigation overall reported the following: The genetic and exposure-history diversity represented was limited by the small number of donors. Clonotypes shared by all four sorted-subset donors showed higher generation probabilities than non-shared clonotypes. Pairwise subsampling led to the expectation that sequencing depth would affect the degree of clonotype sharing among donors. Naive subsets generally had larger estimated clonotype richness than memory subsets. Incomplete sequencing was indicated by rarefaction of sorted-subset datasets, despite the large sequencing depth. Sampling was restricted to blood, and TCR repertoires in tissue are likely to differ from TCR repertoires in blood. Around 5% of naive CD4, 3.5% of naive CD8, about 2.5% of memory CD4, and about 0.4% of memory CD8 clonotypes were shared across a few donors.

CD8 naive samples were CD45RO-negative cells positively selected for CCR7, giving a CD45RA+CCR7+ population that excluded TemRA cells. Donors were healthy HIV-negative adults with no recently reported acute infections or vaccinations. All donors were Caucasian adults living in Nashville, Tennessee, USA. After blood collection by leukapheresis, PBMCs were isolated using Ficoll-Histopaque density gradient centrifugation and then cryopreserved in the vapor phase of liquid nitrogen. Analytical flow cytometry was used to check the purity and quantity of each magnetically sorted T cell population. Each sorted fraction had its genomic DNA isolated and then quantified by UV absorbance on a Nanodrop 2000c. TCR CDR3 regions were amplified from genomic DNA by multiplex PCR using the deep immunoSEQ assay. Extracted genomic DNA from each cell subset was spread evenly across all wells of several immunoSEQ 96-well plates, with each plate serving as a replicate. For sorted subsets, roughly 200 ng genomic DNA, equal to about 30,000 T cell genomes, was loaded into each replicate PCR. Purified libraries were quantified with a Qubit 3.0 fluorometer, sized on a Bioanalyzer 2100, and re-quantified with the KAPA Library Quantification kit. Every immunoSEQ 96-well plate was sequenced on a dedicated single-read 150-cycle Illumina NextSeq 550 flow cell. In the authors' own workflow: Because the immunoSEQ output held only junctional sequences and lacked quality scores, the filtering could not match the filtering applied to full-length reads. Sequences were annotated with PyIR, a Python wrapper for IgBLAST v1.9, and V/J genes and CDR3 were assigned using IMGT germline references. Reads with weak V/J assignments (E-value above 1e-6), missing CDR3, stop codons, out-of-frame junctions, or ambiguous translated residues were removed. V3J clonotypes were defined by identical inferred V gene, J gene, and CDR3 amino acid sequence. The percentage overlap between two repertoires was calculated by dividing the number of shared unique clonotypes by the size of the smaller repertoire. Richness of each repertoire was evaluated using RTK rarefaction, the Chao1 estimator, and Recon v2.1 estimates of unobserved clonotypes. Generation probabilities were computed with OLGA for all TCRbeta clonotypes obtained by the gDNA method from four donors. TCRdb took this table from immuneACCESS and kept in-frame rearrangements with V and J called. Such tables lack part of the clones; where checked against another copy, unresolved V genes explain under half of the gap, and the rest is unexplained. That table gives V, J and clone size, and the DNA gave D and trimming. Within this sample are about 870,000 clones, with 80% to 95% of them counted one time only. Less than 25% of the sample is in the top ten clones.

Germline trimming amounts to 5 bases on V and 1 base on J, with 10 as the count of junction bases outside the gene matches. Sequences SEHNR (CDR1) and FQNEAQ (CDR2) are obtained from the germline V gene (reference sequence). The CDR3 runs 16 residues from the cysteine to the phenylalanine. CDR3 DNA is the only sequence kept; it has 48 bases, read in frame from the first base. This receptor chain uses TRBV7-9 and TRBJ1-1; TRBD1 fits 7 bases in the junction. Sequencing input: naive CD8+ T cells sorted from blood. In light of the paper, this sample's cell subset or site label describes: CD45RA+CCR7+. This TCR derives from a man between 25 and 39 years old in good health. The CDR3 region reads CASSPPQGTRNTEAFF. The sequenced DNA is TGTGCCAGCAGCCCCCCACAGGGGACACGGAACACTGAAGCTTTCTTT.